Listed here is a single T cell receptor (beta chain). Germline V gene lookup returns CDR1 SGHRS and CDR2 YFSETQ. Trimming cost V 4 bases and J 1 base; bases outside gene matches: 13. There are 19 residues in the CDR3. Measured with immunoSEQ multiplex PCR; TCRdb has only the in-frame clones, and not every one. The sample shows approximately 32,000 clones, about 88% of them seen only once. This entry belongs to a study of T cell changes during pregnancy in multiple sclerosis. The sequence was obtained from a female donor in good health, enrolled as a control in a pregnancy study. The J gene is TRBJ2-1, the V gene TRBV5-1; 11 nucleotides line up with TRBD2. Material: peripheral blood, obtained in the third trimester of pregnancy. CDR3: CASSPRGSGGAGSYNEQFF. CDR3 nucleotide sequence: TGCGCCAGCAGCCCCAGGGGTAGCGGGGGGGCCGGTTCCTACAATGAGCAGTTCTTC.